The rows below give T cell receptor beta chains drawn from one sample of a study of T cells in Graves' hyperthyroidism and ophthalmopathy. TCRdb reanalysed the multiplex PCR reads using MiXCR and keeps one entry per CDR3 protein. The sample has about 500,000 distinct CDR3 sequences; approximately 14% are singletons. What was sequenced was blood. These receptors came from a woman aged 18 to 35 with Graves' hyperthyroidism. Both conserved end residues are part of each CDR3. The order of the fields is clone size, J gene, V gene, D gene, CDR3 DNA, CDR3 protein. The D gene is left open where the match is weak. The listing skips clone size in some rows; elsewhere it reads once, few, many or a size class.

clone_size: NA; j_call: TRBJ1-1; v_call: TRBV19; d_call: TRBD1; cdr3_nt: TGTGCCAGTAGTCCAAGACAGGGGCTTGAAGCTTTCTTT; cdr3_aa: CASSPRQGLEAFF
clone_size: many; j_call: TRBJ2-3; v_call: TRBV11-3; d_call: TRBD2; cdr3_nt: TGTGCCAGCAGCTTAACTAGCGGGAGATGGGTTCGCACAGATACGCAGTATTTT; cdr3_aa: CASSLTSGRWVRTDTQYF
clone_size: NA; j_call: TRBJ1-1; v_call: TRBV7-9; d_call: NA; cdr3_nt: TGTGCCAGCAGCTTAGGTCGGGTCTTGAACACTGAAGCTTTCTTT; cdr3_aa: CASSLGRVLNTEAFF
clone_size: NA; j_call: TRBJ2-1; v_call: TRBV11-2; d_call: NA; cdr3_nt: TGTGCCAGCAGCCCGAGGTTAAAGGCCCCCTACAATGAGCAGTTCTTC; cdr3_aa: CASSPRLKAPYNEQFF
clone_size: many; j_call: TRBJ1-2; v_call: TRBV11-2; d_call: NA; cdr3_nt: TGTGCCAGCAGCCCAGATCCCCTACAGGGCGTCTACACCTTC; cdr3_aa: CASSPDPLQGVYTF
clone_size: NA; j_call: TRBJ1-5; v_call: TRBV7-9; d_call: NA; cdr3_nt: TGTGCCAGCAGCTCTCAGGGATTCCAGCAGCCCCAGCATTTT; cdr3_aa: CASSSQGFQQPQHF
clone_size: NA; j_call: TRBJ1-5; v_call: TRBV4-1; d_call: NA; cdr3_nt: TGCGCCAGCAGCCAAGAGGGGAGGGCGGGCAATCAGCCCCAGCATTTT; cdr3_aa: CASSQEGRAGNQPQHF
clone_size: few; j_call: TRBJ2-1; v_call: TRBV5-1; d_call: TRBD2; cdr3_nt: TGCGCCAGCAGAACGGAACTAGCGGGAGGCGACAATGAGCAGTTCTTC; cdr3_aa: CASRTELAGGDNEQFF
clone_size: many; j_call: TRBJ2-2; v_call: TRBV7-7; d_call: NA; cdr3_nt: TGTGCCAGCAGCTTAGAGGGGGAATCCGGGGAGCTGTTTTTT; cdr3_aa: CASSLEGESGELFF
clone_size: many; j_call: TRBJ1-1; v_call: TRBV30; d_call: TRBD1; cdr3_nt: TGTGCCTCGGACAGGGTGACTGAAGCTTTCTTT; cdr3_aa: CASDRVTEAFF
clone_size: many; j_call: TRBJ2-1; v_call: TRBV2; d_call: NA; cdr3_nt: TGTGCCAGCAGTGAGGAGGGGGGCTCCTACAATGAGCAGTTCTTC; cdr3_aa: CASSEEGGSYNEQFF
clone_size: few; j_call: TRBJ1-2; v_call: TRBV20-1; d_call: NA; cdr3_nt: TGCAGTGCGAGATTTCCCGGGGAAGACTATGGCTACACCTTC; cdr3_aa: CSARFPGEDYGYTF
clone_size: many; j_call: TRBJ2-7; v_call: TRBV27; d_call: TRBD2; cdr3_nt: TGTGCCAGCAGTTCCCACAAGGGACTAGCGGGCCTATACGAGCAGTACTTC; cdr3_aa: CASSSHKGLAGLYEQYF
clone_size: many; j_call: TRBJ2-1; v_call: TRBV11-2; d_call: TRBD2; cdr3_nt: TGTGCCAGCAGCTTAGTGACCCTAGCGGGAGGCTACAATGAGCAGTTCTTC; cdr3_aa: CASSLVTLAGGYNEQFF
clone_size: many; j_call: TRBJ2-7; v_call: TRBV20-1; d_call: NA; cdr3_nt: TGCAGTGCTCTAACGAGCGGGTCTTCACTCTACGAGCAGTACTTC; cdr3_aa: CSALTSGSSLYEQYF
clone_size: many; j_call: TRBJ1-2; v_call: TRBV12-3/TRBV12-4; d_call: NA; cdr3_nt: TGTGCCAGCACTAACCCCCGGGACCCACTAGGCTATGGCTACACCTTC; cdr3_aa: CASTNPRDPLGYGYTF